Below are 25 T cell receptor beta chains sequenced from a single sample in a study of blood T cell repertoires in COVID-19. The data were produced by immunoSEQ multiplex PCR, yet TCRdb's version contains in-frame clones alone and is incomplete. Among roughly 160,000 clones listed, roughly four fifths were seen once. Sequencing was done on a sample of peripheral blood. The receptors were sampled from an elderly woman with acute or convalescent COVID-19.

The CDR3 nucleotides are TGTGCCAGCAGCTTAGATGCAGGGTTCGACATCGGGGAGCTGTTTTTT. It yields the protein CASSLDAGFDIGELFF. The V and J genes are TRBV11-3 and TRBJ2-2, with D perhaps TRBD1 (5 bases). There are 16 residues in the CDR3. Germline CDR1 reads SGHNT; CDR2 reads YENEEA. Trimming pared 0 bases from V and 7 bases from J, leaving 15 bases between.

In this sample, this clone turned up a few times. This sequence joins TRBV3-1 (or the pseudogene TRBV3-2) and TRBJ2-3; TRBD2 matches at 9 bases. The germline V gene encodes CDR1 LGHDT and CDR2 YNNKEL (reference sequence). With V trimmed by 0 bases and J by 5 bases, 9 bases remained unmatched. The CDR3 consists of 17 residues. DNA for the CDR3: TGTGCCAGCAGCCAAGATCGCAATAGCGGGAGTGGAGATACGCAGTATTTT. This sequence encodes CASSQDRNSGSGDTQYF.

The chain links TRBV5-6 to TRBJ1-1; unclear D gene. V lost 1 base, J lost 1 base, and 11 bases lay in between. The CDR3 runs 15 residues. The germline CDR1 and CDR2 sequences are SGHDT and YYEEEE. This CDR3 reads CASSLFERKNTEAFF. In DNA, the CDR3 is TGTGCCAGCAGCTTGTTTGAGCGGAAGAACACTGAAGCTTTCTTT.

The chain carries TRBV27 and TRBJ1-1; a weak D match, TRBD1 (5 bases). The CDR3 runs 13 residues. Germline V gives CDR1 MNHEY, CDR2 SMNVEV (reference sequence). Trimming took off 7 bases at V and 2 bases at J, with 11 bases between the two ends. The CDR3 sequence is CASKTRGNTEAFF. The DNA of the CDR3 is TGTGCCAGCAAGACAAGGGGAAACACTGAAGCTTTCTTT.

The V gene is TRBV3-1 (or the pseudogene TRBV3-2), the J gene TRBJ2-3, with 12 positions matching TRBD2. This CDR3 comprises 16 residues. Germline CDR1 is LGHDT and CDR2 is YNNKEL (reference sequence). Trimming at V came to 5 bases and at J to 5 bases, leaving 8 bases not matched to a gene. The CDR3 bases are TGTGCCAGCAGCTTCCAGACTAGCGGGGGAGTAGATACGCAGTATTTT. Translated: CASSFQTSGGVDTQYF.

This chain joins TRBV6-5 and TRBJ2-6; possible D gene TRBD2, 5 bases. This CDR3 contains 14 residues. Germline-derived CDR1 and CDR2 are MNHEY and SVGAGI. Trimming stripped 7 bases from V and 1 base from J, with 8 bases between. This chain's CDR3 is CASKEGSGANVLTF. CDR3 nucleotides: TGTGCCAGCAAAGAGGGATCTGGGGCCAACGTCCTGACTTTC.

The count of this clone is one. The chain links TRBV9 to TRBJ1-5; unclear D gene. The V end was cut by 5 bases, the J end by 0 bases, with 12 bases between. The CDR3 loop spans 15 amino acids. Germline assignment: CDR1 SGDLS and CDR2 YYNGEE. CDR3 protein: CASSTSGNSNQPQHF. In DNA, the CDR3 is TGTGCCAGCAGTACTTCAGGAAATAGCAATCAGCCCCAGCATTTT.

The rearrangement links TRBV6-5 to TRBJ2-4; D may be TRBD1 (5 bases). Trimming removed 10 bases at V and 6 bases at J, with 13 bases between. CDR3 length: 12 amino acids. Per the germline V gene, CDR1 is MNHEY and CDR2 is SVGAGI. CDR3 region: CAISDTLNIQYF. The CDR3 DNA is TGTGCCATTTCGGACACTTTAAACATTCAGTACTTC.

The rearrangement uses TRBV6-6 and TRBJ2-3; D may be TRBD1 (7 bases). V dropped 5 bases and J dropped 2 bases, with 14 bases sitting between them. The CDR3 spans 15 residues. Germline CDR1 MNHNY, CDR2 SVGAGI (reference sequence). CDR3 protein: CASSRRDSLTDTQYF. The CDR3 nucleotides are TGTGCCAGCAGTCGGAGGGACAGTCTCACAGATACGCAGTATTTT.

The CDR3 nucleotides are TGCGCCAGCAGCTTGGCCGGGACAGGGGGCCAAGAGACCCAGTACTTC. Translated: CASSLAGTGGQETQYF. The genes are TRBV5-1 and TRBJ2-5; TRBD1 matches at 11 bases. The CDR3 consists of 16 residues. CDR1 is SGHRS and CDR2 is YFSETQ in the germline V gene. V lost 0 bases to trimming and J lost 1 base; unmatched junction nucleotides: 2. Variable domain in full (rest from reference TRBV5-1 and TRBJ2-5): KAGVTQTPRYLIKTRGQQVTLSCSPISGHRSVSWYQQTPGQGLQFLFEYFSETQRNKGNFPGRFSGRQFSNSRSEMNVSTLELGDSALYLCASSLAGTGGQETQYFGPGTRLLVL.

The chain recombines TRBV5-4 with TRBJ1-2; 9 nucleotides agree with TRBD1. CDR1 SGHNT and CDR2 YYREEE come from the germline V gene (reference sequence). CDR3 length equals 16 residues. V shed 4 bases and J 5 bases; nucleotides not matched to a gene: 12. The CDR3 DNA follows: TGTGCCAGCAGCGCTCGGGTCGGACAGGGGCGGTATGGCTACACCTTC. It is translated as CASSARVGQGRYGYTF.

The rearrangement links TRBV27 to TRBJ1-3; TRBD1 agrees at 7 bases. Germline-derived CDR1 and CDR2 are MNHEY and SMNVEV (reference sequence). Trimming took 5 bases from V and 1 from J; bases not matched to a gene: 5. This CDR3 is built from 15 residues. CDR3 nucleotides: TGTGCCAGCAGTGGCAGGGGGTTATCTGGAAACACCATATATTTT. Its translation: CASSGRGLSGNTIYF.

The rearrangement links TRBV7-9 to TRBJ1-6, with 8 bases that match TRBD1. Germline CDR1 SEHNR, CDR2 FQNEAQ (reference sequence). With 5 bases clipped from V and 5 bases from J, the junction kept 5 bases outside the gene matches. CDR3 size: 15 residues. CDR3 loop: CASSLLGQDNSPLHF. The CDR3 nucleotides are TGTGCCAGCAGCCTCCTGGGACAGGATAATTCACCCCTCCACTTT.

This sequence joins TRBV11-2 and TRBJ2-3; 7 bases are a match to TRBD1. Germline trimming cut 1 base from V and 7 bases from J; bases unmatched to any gene: 14. The germline CDR1 and CDR2 sequences are SGHAT and FQNNGV. The CDR3 has 17 amino acids. The CDR3 coding sequence is TGTGCCAGCAGCTTAGCGGGACAGTCCTTAACCCCCAATACGCAGTATTTT. Its translation is CASSLAGQSLTPNTQYF.

The chain combines TRBV18 with TRBJ2-7; D might be TRBD1 (5 bases). Germline CDR1 KGHSH, CDR2 LQKENI. The CDR3 is 13 amino acids. Trimming took off 3 bases at V and 4 bases at J, with 10 bases between the two ends. Here the CDR3 DNA reads TGTGCCAGCTCACCCCAGCAGGGATACGAGCAGTACTTC. Encoded protein: CASSPQQGYEQYF.

Regarding this clone: At one of its ends the junction is not consistent with the germline gene, which may arise from a read error. This rearrangement joins TRBV28 to TRBJ2-3, with 10 bases that match TRBD2. Germline V lookup: CDR1 MDHEN, CDR2 SYDVKM. This CDR3 spans 16 amino acids. CDR3 DNA sequence: TGTGCCAGCAGTTTGGGATTAGCGGGGGGCACGGATACGCAGTATTTT. This translates into CASSLGLAGGTDTQYF.

The chain employs TRBV4-1 and TRBJ2-3; D gene uncertain. This CDR3 is built from 14 residues. Germline CDR1 reads MGHRA; CDR2 reads YSYEKL. Trimming cost V 0 bases and J 5 bases, with 9 bases left between them. CDR3 coding DNA: TGCGCCAGCAGCCAAGATTCCCCCGGAGATACGCAGTATTTT. It yields the protein CASSQDSPGDTQYF.

J is TRBJ1-3 and V is TRBV7-2, with D uncertain. The CDR3 consists of 16 residues. With 1 base removed from V and 2 bases from J, the gap between germline ends came to 12 bases. The germline CDR1 and CDR2 sequences are SGHTA and FQGNSA. This CDR3 reads CASSLGPVGAGNTIYF. The CDR3 nucleotides read TGTGCCAGCAGCTTAGGGCCGGTGGGAGCTGGAAACACCATATATTTT.

This clone came up a few times. This chain joins TRBV11-2 and TRBJ1-6, with a possible D match to TRBD1 (5 bases). Trimming took off 0 bases at V and 7 bases at J, with 10 bases between the two ends. The germline CDR1 and CDR2 sequences are SGHAT and FQNNGV. CDR3 size: 15 residues. CDR3: CASSLDLPGNSPLHF. Written as DNA, the CDR3 is TGTGCCAGCAGCTTAGATTTGCCAGGGAATTCACCCCTCCACTTT.

The V and J genes are TRBV7-8 and TRBJ1-1, with a possible D match to TRBD1 (6 bases). The CDR3 extends over 12 amino acids. The germline V gene has CDR1 SGHVS and CDR2 FQNEAQ. Trimming took 4 bases from V and 8 from J, leaving 11 bases between them. CDR3 DNA: TGTGCCAGCAGCTACGGACAGCAAGAAGCTTTCTTT. Amino acids: CASSYGQQEAFF.

The chain is built from TRBV24-1 and TRBJ2-7; tentatively, D is TRBD1 (5 bases). V lost 1 base and J lost 2, with 11 bases in between. This CDR3 has 15 amino acids. The germline V gene encodes CDR1 KGHDR and CDR2 SFDVKD. In DNA, the CDR3 is TGTGCCACCAGTGATTTCCAGGGATTCCCCTACGAGCAGTACTTC. This translates into CATSDFQGFPYEQYF.

This clone was observed a single time. The CDR3 coding sequence is TGTGCCAGCGAGTTGGAATATCGACCGGGACAGGGAAGTCAGCCCCAGCATTTT. It encodes CASELEYRPGQGSQPQHF. The chain carries TRBV19 and TRBJ1-5; 9 bases align to TRBD1. With V trimmed by 9 bases and J by 6 bases, 21 bases remained unmatched. The CDR3 covers 18 residues. From germline, CDR1 is LNHDA and CDR2 SQIVND (reference sequence).

The chain recombines TRBV6-6 with TRBJ2-5; no clear D gene. V gave up 6 bases and J gave up 2 bases, with 13 bases separating them. Germline lookup yields CDR1 MNHNY and CDR2 SVGAGI (reference sequence). This CDR3 is 14 amino acids long. The CDR3 spells CASRDTESQETQYF. CDR3 nucleotides: TGTGCCAGCAGAGACACAGAATCACAAGAGACCCAGTACTTC.

V and J are TRBV6-5 and TRBJ2-2; TRBD1 matches 9 bases. Per the germline V gene, CDR1 is MNHEY and CDR2 is SVGAGI. The CDR3 covers 15 residues. The junction had 9 bases not matched to a gene; V was cut back by 8 bases and J by 5 bases. CDR3 residues: CASSTGQGMTGELFF. The CDR3 DNA reads as TGTGCCAGCTCTACGGGACAGGGAATGACCGGGGAGCTGTTTTTT.

The gene calls are TRBV10-3 and TRBJ1-5; 12 nucleotides align to TRBD1. The length of the CDR3 is 18 residues. V shed 10 bases and J 2 bases; nucleotides not matched to a gene: 15. Germline V gene data show CDR1 as ENHRY and CDR2 as SYGVKD. The CDR3 DNA reads TGTGCCACCAGCGCTTCCCAGGGACAGGGGGCCGGCAATCAGCCCCAGCATTTT. As protein: CATSASQGQGAGNQPQHF.